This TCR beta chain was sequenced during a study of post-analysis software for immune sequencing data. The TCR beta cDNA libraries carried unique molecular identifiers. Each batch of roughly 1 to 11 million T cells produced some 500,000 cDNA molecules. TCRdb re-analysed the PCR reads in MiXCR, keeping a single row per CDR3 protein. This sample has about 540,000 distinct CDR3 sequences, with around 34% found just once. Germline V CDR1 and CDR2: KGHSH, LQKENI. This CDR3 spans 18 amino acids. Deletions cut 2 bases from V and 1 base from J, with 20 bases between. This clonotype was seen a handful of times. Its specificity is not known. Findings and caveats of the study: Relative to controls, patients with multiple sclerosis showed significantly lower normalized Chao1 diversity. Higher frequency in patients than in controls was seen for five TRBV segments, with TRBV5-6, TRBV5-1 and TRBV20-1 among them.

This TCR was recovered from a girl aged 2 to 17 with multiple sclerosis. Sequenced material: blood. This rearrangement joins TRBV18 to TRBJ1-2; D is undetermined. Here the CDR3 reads CASSPLHVQPIYNYGYTF. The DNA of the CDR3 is TGTGCCAGCTCACCATTACACGTCCAGCCAATATATAACTATGGCTACACCTTC.